Shown below are 10 T cell receptor beta chains from a single sample sequenced in a study of blood T cell repertoires in COVID-19. Some clones are missing from TCRdb's copy, which holds only in-frame ones; the method was immunoSEQ multiplex PCR. The profile shows about 70,000 clones, about nine tenths of them singletons. The sample comprised peripheral blood. The receptor set was obtained from a woman aged 18-29 years with acute or convalescent COVID-19.

CDR3 DNA sequence: TGCGCCAGCAGTGAGGGTGGGACAGGGGATAATTCACCCCTCCACTTT. Translated, it gives CASSEGGTGDNSPLHF. The genes are TRBV10-2 and TRBJ1-6; 10 nucleotides match TRBD1. The trim removed 2 bases at V and 5 bases at J, leaving 3 bases unmatched. From germline, CDR1 is WSHSY and CDR2 SAAADI. The CDR3 sequence is 16 residues long.

The gene calls are TRBV7-9 and TRBJ2-2, with 11 bases fitting TRBD1. CDR1 SEHNR and CDR2 FQNEAQ come from the germline V gene (reference sequence). The J segment lost 2 bases and the V segment lost 5 bases, leaving 7 bases of the junction unmatched. CDR3 length: 17 residues. The CDR3, as DNA: TGTGCCAGCAGCCGACCCGGGACAGGGGGTAACACCGGGGAGCTGTTTTTT. Protein: CASSRPGTGGNTGELFF.

This chain joins TRBV7-9 and TRBJ2-7; TRBD1 agrees at 7 bases. The CDR3 extends over 13 amino acids. Unmatched junction bases numbered 4, after V lost 4 bases and J lost 4 bases. Germline values: CDR1 SEHNR, CDR2 FQNEAQ (reference sequence). CDR3 region: CASSSAQGYEQYF. The CDR3 region has the DNA TGTGCCAGCAGCTCAGCACAGGGGTACGAGCAGTACTTC.

The V and J genes are TRBV6-5 and TRBJ2-7; 12 positions agree with TRBD2. Germline V lookup: CDR1 MNHEY, CDR2 SVGAGI. V lost 6 bases to trimming and J lost 6 bases; unmatched junction nucleotides: 6. The CDR3 is 14 residues long. The CDR3 here is CASRRTSGNGEQYF. The CDR3 nucleotides read TGTGCCAGCAGGCGGACTAGCGGGAATGGCGAGCAGTACTTC.

The rearrangement uses TRBV5-1 and TRBJ1-2; D unresolved. Trimming stripped 0 bases from V and 7 bases from J, with 13 bases between. CDR3 length: 14 residues. Looked up from germline, CDR1 is SGHRS and CDR2 is YFSETQ. This CDR3 is CASSLGVGVAGYTF. The CDR3 DNA follows: TGCGCCAGCAGCTTGGGAGTCGGGGTGGCTGGCTACACCTTC. The full variable domain, in which reference TRBV5-1 and TRBJ1-2 provide the parts outside the CDR3, is KAGVTQTPRYLIKTRGQQVTLSCSPISGHRSVSWYQQTPGQGLQFLFEYFSETQRNKGNFPGRFSGRQFSNSRSEMNVSTLELGDSALYLCASSLGVGVAGYTFGSGTRLTVV.

The CDR3 bases are TGTGCCAGCAGTTTACAGGGACAACAGCCCCAGCATTTT. Its protein is CASSLQGQQPQHF. The chain combines TRBV27 with TRBJ1-5; D may be TRBD1 (6 bases). Deletions cut 2 bases from V and 7 bases from J, with 9 bases between. The germline V gene encodes CDR1 MNHEY and CDR2 SMNVEV (reference sequence). This CDR3 spans 13 amino acids.

This clone came up once. The chain links TRBV5-6 to TRBJ1-6; D is perhaps TRBD1 (5 bases). The germline CDR1 and CDR2 sequences are SGHDT and YYEEEE. This CDR3 contains 13 residues. V lost 0 bases and J 8 bases, leaving 6 bases between the germline ends. In DNA, the CDR3 is TGTGCCAGCAGCTTGGAAGGGGATTCACCCCTCCACTTT. Translating gives CASSLEGDSPLHF.

The V gene is TRBV3-1 (or the pseudogene TRBV3-2), the J gene TRBJ2-2, with TRBD2 matching over 14 bases. With 5 bases clipped from V and 3 bases from J, the junction kept 5 bases outside the gene matches. Germline V gene data show CDR1 as LGHDT and CDR2 as YNNKEL (reference sequence). The CDR3 sequence is 17 residues long. The chain's CDR3 is CASSKTSGRVDTGELFF. CDR3 bases: TGTGCCAGCAGCAAGACTAGCGGGAGGGTTGACACCGGGGAGCTGTTTTTT.

The CDR3 sequence: CASSPRRDSYEQYF. CDR3 in DNA: TGTGCCAGCAGTCCCCGACGGGATTCCTACGAGCAGTACTTC. The chain links TRBV6-5 to TRBJ2-7; the D gene is possibly TRBD2 (5 bases). From germline, CDR1 is MNHEY and CDR2 SVGAGI. Trimming took off 5 bases at V and 1 base at J, with 12 bases between the two ends. CDR3 length: 14 amino acids.

The chain combines TRBV19 with TRBJ1-1; D possibly corresponds to TRBD1 (6 bases). The V end was cut by 7 bases, the J end by 10 bases, with 19 bases between. CDR3 length equals 13 residues. Germline-derived CDR1 and CDR2 are LNHDA and SQIVND (reference sequence). In DNA form, the CDR3 reads TGTGCCAGTATGGAAGGACGGACAGTGCGAGCTTTCTTT. It translates to CASMEGRTVRAFF. The complete variable domain, with remaining parts taken from reference TRBV19 and TRBJ1-1, reads DGGITQSPKYLFRKEGQNVTLSCEQNLNHDAMYWYRQDPGQGLRLIYYSQIVNDFQKGDIAEGYSVSREKKESFPLTVTSAQKNPTAFYLCASMEGRTVRAFFGQGTRLTVV.